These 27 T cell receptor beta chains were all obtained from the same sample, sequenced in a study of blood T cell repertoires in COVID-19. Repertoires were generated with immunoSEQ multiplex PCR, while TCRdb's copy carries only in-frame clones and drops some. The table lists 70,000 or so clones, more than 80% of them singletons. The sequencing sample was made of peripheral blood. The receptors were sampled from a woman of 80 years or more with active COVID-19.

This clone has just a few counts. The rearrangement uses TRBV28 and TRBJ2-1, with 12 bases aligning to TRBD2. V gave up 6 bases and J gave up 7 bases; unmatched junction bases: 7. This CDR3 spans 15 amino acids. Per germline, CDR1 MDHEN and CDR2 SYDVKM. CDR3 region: CASSLRTSGANEQFF. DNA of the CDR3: TGTGCCAGCAGCCTTAGGACTAGCGGGGCAAATGAGCAGTTCTTC.

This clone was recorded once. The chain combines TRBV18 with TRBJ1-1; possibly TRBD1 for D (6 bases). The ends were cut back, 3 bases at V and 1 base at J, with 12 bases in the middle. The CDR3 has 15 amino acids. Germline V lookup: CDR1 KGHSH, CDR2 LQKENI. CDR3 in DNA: TGTGCCAGCTCACCTTACCAGGGGAGGAACACTGAAGCTTTCTTT. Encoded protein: CASSPYQGRNTEAFF. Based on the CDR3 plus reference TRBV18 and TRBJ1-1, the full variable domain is NAGVMQNPRHLVRRRGQEARLRCSPMKGHSHVYWYRQLPEEGLKFMVYLQKENIIDESGMPKERFSAEFPKEGPSILRIQQVVRGDSAAYFCASSPYQGRNTEAFFGQGTRLTVV.

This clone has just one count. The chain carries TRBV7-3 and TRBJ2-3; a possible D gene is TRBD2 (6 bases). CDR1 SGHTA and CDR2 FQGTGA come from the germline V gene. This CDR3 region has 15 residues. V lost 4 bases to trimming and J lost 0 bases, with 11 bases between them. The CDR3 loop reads CASSYGGPSTDTQYF. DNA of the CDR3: TGTGCCAGCAGCTATGGAGGGCCAAGCACAGATACGCAGTATTTT. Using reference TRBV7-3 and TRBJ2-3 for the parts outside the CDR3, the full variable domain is GAGVSQTPSNKVTEKGKYVELRCDPISGHTALYWYRQSLGQGPEFLIYFQGTGAADDSGLPNDRFFAVRPEGSVSTLKIQRTERGDSAVYLCASSYGGPSTDTQYFGPGTRLTVL.

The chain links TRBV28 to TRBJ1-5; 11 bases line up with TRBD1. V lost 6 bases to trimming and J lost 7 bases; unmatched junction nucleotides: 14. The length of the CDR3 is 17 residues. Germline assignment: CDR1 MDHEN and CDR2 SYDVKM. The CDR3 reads CASSGQGAVSFGQPQHF. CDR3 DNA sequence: TGTGCCAGCAGCGGACAGGGGGCTGTAAGTTTCGGGCAGCCCCAGCATTTT.

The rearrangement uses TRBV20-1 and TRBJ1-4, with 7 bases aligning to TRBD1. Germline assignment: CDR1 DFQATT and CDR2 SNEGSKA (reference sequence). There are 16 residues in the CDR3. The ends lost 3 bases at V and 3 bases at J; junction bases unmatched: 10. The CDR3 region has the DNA TGCAGTGCTAGTGCCGGCGGTGACAGGGCTAATGAAAAACTGTTTTTT. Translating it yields CSASAGGDRANEKLFF.

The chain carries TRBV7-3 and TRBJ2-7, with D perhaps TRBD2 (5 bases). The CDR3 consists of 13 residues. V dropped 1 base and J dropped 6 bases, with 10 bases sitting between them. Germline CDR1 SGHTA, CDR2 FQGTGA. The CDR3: CASSLRRGGEQYF. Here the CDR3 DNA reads TGTGCCAGCAGCTTAAGACGGGGTGGCGAGCAGTACTTC.

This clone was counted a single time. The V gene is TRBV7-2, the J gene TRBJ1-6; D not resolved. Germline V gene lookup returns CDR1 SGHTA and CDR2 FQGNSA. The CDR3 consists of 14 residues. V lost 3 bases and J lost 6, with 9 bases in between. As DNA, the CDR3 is TGTGCCAGCAGCTTTATCGGGATTAATTCACCCCTCCACTTT. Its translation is CASSFIGINSPLHF.

Written as DNA, the CDR3 is TGTGCCTCGAGAGACAGAAACTTCAATCAGCCCCAGCATTTT. It yields the protein CASRDRNFNQPQHF. The chain carries TRBV30 and TRBJ1-5; D might be TRBD1 (5 bases). Germline V gene data show CDR1 as GTSNPN and CDR2 as SVGIG (reference sequence). The CDR3 totals 14 residues. The germline V and J ends were trimmed by 7 bases and 3 bases, with 16 bases remaining between them.

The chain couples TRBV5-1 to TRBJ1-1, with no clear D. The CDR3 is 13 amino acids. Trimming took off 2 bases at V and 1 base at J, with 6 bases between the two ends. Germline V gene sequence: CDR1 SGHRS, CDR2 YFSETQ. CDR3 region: CASSLTGNTEAFF. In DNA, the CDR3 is TGCGCCAGCAGCTTAACGGGGAACACTGAAGCTTTCTTT.

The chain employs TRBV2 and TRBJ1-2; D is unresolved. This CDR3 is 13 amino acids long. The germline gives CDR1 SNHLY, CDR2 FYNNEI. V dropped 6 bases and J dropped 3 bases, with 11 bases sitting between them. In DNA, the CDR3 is TGTGCCAGCAGCCCTGGGAGAGACTATGGCTACACCTTC. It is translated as CASSPGRDYGYTF.

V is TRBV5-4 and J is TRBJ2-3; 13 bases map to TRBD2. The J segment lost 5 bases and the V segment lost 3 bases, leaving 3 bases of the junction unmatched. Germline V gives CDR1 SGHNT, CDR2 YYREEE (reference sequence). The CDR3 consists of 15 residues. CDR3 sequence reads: CASSSRTSGRDTQYF. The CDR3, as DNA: TGTGCCAGCAGCTCGCGGACTAGCGGGAGAGATACGCAGTATTTT.

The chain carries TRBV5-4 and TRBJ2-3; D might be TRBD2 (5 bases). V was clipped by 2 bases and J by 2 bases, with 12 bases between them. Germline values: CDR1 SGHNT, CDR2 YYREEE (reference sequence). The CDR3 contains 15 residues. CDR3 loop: CASSLIGELTDTQYF. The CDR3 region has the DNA TGTGCCAGCAGCTTAATTGGGGAGCTCACAGATACGCAGTATTTT.

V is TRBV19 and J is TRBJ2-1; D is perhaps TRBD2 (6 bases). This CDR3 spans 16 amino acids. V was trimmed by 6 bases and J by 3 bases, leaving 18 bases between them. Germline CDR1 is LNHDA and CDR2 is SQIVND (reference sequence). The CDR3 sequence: CASRSREPKSYNEQFF. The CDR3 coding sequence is TGTGCCAGTAGGTCACGGGAGCCCAAGAGCTACAATGAGCAGTTCTTC.

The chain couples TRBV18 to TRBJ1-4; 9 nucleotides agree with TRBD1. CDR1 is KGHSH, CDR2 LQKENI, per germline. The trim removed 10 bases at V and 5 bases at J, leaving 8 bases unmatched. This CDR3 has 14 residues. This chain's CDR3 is CATTGGQGNEKLFF. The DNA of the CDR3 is TGTGCCACCACCGGGGGACAGGGAAATGAAAAACTGTTTTTT.

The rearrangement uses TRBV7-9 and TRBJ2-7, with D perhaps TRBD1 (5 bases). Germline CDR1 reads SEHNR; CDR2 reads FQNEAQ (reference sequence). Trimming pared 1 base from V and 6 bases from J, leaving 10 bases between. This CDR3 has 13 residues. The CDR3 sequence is CASSLDPRGEQYF. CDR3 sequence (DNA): TGTGCCAGCAGCTTAGATCCAAGGGGCGAGCAGTACTTC.

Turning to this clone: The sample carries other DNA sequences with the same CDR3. The CDR3 region has the DNA TGTGCCAGCAGCAGGGTTCATCAGGGGGGCTACGAGCAGTACTTC. As protein: CASSRVHQGGYEQYF. The chain uses TRBV3-1 (or the pseudogene TRBV3-2) and TRBJ2-7; D may be TRBD1 (7 bases). With 5 bases removed from V and 3 bases from J, the gap between germline ends came to 17 bases. Germline V gene sequence: CDR1 LGHDT, CDR2 YNNKEL (reference sequence). CDR3 length: 15 amino acids.

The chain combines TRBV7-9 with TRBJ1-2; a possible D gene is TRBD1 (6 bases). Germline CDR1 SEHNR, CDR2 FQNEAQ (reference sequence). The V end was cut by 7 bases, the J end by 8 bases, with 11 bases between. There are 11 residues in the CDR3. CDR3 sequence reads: CASNQGKGYTF. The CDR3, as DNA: TGTGCCAGCAACCAGGGGAAAGGCTACACCTTC. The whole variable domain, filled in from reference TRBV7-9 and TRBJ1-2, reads DTGVSQNPRHKITKRGQNVTFRCDPISEHNRLYWYRQTLGQGPEFLTYFQNEAQLEKSRLLSDRFSAERPKGSFSTLEIQRTEQGDSAMYLCASNQGKGYTFGSGTRLTVV.

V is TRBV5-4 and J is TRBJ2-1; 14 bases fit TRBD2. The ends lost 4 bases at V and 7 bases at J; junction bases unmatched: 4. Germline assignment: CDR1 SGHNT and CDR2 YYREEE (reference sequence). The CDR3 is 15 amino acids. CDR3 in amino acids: CASSLGLAGANEQFF. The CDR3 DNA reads TGTGCCAGCAGCCTGGGACTAGCGGGAGCTAATGAGCAGTTCTTC.

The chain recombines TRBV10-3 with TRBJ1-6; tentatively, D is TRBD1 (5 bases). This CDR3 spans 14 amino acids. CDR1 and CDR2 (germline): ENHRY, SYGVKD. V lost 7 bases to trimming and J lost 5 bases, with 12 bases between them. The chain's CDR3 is CAIMQGRDNSPLHF. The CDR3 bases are TGTGCCATCATGCAGGGAAGGGATAATTCACCCCTCCACTTT.

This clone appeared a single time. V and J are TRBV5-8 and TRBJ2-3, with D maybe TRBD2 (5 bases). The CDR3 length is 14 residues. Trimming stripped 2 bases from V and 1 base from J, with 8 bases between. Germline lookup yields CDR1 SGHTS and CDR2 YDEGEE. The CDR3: CASSFGLRTDTQYF. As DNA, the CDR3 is TGTGCCAGCAGCTTCGGACTGCGCACAGATACGCAGTATTTT. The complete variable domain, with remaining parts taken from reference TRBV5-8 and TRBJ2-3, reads EAGVTQSPTHLIKTRGQQATLRCSPISGHTSVYWYQQALGLGLQFLLWYDEGEERNRGNFPPRFSGRQFPNYSSELNVNALELEDSALYLCASSFGLRTDTQYFGPGTRLTVL.

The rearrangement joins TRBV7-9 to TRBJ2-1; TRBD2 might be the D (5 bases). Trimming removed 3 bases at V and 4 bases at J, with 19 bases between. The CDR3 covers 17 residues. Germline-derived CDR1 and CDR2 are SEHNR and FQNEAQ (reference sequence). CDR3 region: CASSFLLTGEPYNEQFF. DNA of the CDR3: TGTGCCAGCAGCTTCCTCCTCACCGGGGAGCCGTACAATGAGCAGTTCTTC.

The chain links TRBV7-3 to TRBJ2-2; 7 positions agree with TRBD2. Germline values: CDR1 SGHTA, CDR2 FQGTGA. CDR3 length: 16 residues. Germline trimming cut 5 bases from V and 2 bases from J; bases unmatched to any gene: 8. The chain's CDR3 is CASSTLAGVNTGELFF. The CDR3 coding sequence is TGTGCCAGCAGCACATTGGCGGGGGTTAACACCGGGGAGCTGTTTTTT. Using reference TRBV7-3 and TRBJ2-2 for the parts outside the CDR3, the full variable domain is GAGVSQTPSNKVTEKGKYVELRCDPISGHTALYWYRQSLGQGPEFLIYFQGTGAADDSGLPNDRFFAVRPEGSVSTLKIQRTERGDSAVYLCASSTLAGVNTGELFFGEGSRLTVL.

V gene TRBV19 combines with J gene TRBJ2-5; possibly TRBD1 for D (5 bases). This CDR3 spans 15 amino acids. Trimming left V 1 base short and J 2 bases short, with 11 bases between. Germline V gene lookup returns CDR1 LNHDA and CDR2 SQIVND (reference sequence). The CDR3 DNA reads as TGTGCCAGTAGTATAGGGGCAGGGCTTCAAGAGACCCAGTACTTC. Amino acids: CASSIGAGLQETQYF.

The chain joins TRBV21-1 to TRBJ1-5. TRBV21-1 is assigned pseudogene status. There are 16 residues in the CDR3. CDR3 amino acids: CASSKGGLLERQPQHF. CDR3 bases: TGTGCCAGCAGCAAAGGGGGACTTTTAGAACGTCAGCCCCAGCATTTT.

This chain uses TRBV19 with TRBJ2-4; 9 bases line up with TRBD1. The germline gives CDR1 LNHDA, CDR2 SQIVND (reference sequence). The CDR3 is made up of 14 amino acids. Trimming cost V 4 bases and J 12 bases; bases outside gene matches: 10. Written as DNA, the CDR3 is TGTGCCAGTAGTAGCGGGACAGGGATAAGGTCTCAGTACTTC. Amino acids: CASSSGTGIRSQYF.

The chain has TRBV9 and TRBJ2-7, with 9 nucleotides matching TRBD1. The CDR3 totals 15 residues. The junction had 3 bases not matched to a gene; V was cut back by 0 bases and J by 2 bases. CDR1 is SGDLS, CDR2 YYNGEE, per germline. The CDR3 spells CASSVAGQGPYEQYF. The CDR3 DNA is TGTGCCAGCAGCGTAGCAGGACAGGGGCCCTACGAGCAGTACTTC.

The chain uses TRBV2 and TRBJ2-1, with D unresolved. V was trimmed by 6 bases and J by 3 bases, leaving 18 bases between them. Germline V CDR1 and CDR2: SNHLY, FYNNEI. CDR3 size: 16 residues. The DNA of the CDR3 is TGTGCCAGCAGAATCGGTGCGGTAGGAAACTACAATGAGCAGTTCTTC. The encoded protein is CASRIGAVGNYNEQFF.